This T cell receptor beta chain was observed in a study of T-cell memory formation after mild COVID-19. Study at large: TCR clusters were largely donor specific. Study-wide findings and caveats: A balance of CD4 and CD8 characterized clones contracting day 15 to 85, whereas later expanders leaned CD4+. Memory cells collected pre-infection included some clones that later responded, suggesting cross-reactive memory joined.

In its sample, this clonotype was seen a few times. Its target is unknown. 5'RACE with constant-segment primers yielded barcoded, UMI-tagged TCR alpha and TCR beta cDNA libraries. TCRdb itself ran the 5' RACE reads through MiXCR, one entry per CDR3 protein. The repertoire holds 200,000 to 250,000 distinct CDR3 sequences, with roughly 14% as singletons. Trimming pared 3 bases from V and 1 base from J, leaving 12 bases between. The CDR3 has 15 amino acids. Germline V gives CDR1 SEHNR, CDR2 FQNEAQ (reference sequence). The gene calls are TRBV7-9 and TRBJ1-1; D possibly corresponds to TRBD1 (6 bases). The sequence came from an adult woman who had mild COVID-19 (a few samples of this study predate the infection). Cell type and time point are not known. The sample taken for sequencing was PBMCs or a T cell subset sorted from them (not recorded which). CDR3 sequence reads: CASSLGQGQNTEAFF. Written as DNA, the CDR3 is TGTGCCAGCAGCTTGGGGCAGGGGCAGAACACTGAAGCTTTCTTT.